This T cell receptor (beta chain) was profiled in a study of beta chain features in type 1 diabetes. CDR3 length: 15 amino acids. The J segment lost 5 bases and the V segment lost 5 bases, leaving 8 bases of the junction unmatched. The germline gives CDR1 SEHNR, CDR2 FQNEAQ (reference sequence). cDNA synthesis used the whole RNA isolate, giving expressed TCRB sequences. Assay used: immunoSEQ multiplex PCR; TCRdb lists only in-frame clones, some missing. This repertoire shows hundreds of thousands of clones, roughly 12% found once; its top ten account for around 0.015%. This clone was seen only a few times.

The sequenced sample was naive CD4+ T cells from blood. This clonotype originated in a man aged 18-30 years in good health. The rearrangement joins TRBV7-9 to TRBJ1-4, with 7 positions matching TRBD1. The chain's CDR3 is CASSPETGQNEKLFF. The CDR3 region has the DNA TGTGCCAGCAGCCCCGAGACAGGGCAAAATGAAAAACTGTTTTTT.